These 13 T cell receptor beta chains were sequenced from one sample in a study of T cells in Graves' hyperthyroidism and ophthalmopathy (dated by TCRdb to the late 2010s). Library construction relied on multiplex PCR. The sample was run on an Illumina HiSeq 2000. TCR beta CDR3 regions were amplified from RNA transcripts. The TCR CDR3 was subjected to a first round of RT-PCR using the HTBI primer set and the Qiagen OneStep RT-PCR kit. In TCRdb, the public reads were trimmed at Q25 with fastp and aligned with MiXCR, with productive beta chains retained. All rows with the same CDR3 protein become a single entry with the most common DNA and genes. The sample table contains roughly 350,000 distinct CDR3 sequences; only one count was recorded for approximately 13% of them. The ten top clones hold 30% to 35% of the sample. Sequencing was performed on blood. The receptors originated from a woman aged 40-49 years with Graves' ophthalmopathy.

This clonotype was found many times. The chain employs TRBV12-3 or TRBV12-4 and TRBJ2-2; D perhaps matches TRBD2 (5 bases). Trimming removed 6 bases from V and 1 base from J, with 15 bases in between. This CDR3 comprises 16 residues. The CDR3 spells CASRLSGVRNTGELFF. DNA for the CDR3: TGTGCCAGCAGATTATCCGGGGTCAGGAACACCGGGGAGCTGTTTTTT.

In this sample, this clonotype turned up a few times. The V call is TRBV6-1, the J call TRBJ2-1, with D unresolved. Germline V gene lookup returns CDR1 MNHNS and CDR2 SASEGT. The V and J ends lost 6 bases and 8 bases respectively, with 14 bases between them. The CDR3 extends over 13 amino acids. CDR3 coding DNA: TGTGCCAGCAGCCATTCCCCAGAGGATGAGCAGTTCTTC. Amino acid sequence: CASSHSPEDEQFF.

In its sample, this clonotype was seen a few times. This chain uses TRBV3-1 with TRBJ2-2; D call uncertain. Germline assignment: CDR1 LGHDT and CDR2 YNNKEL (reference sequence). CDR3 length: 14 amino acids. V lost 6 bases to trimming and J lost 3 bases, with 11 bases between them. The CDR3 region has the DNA TGTGCCAGCAGACCGGACCGAGACACCGGGGAGCTGTTTTTT. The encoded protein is CASRPDRDTGELFF.

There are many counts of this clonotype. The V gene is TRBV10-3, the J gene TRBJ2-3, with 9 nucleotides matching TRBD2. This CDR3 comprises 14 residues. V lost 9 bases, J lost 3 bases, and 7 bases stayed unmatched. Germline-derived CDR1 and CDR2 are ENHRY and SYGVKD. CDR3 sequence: CAICSGGRTDTQYF. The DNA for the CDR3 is TGTGCCATATGTAGCGGGGGACGGACAGATACGCAGTATTTT.

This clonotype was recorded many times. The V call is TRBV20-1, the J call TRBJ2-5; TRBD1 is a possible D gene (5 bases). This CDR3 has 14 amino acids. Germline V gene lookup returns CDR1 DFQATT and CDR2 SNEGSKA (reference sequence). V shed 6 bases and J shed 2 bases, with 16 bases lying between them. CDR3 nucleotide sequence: TGCAGTGCCTCGACAGACAGAATTCAAGAGACCCAGTACTTC. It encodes CSASTDRIQETQYF.

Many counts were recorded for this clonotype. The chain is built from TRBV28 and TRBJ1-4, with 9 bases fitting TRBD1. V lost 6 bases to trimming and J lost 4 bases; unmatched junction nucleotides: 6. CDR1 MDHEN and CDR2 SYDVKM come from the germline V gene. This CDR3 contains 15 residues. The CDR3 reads CASRPQGAGNEKLFF. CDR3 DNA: TGTGCCAGCAGGCCACAGGGGGCCGGTAATGAAAAACTGTTTTTT.

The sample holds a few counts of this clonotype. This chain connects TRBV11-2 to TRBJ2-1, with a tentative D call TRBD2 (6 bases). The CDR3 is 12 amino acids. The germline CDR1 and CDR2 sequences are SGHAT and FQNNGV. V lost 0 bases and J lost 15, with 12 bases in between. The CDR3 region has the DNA TGTGCCAGCAGCTTAGAGGGACTCTCCCCGTTCTTC. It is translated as CASSLEGLSPFF.

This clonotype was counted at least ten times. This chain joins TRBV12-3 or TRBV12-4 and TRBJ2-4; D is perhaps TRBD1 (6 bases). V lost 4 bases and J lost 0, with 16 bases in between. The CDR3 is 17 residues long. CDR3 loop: CASSYLGGTLAKNIQYF. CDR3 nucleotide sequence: TGTGCCAGCAGTTATCTAGGGGGAACATTAGCCAAAAACATTCAGTACTTC.

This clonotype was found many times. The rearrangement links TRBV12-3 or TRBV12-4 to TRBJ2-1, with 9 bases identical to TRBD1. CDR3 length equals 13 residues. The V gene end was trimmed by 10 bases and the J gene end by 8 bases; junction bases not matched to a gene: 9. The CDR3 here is CANARTGGHEQFF. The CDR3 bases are TGTGCCAACGCAAGAACAGGGGGCCATGAGCAGTTCTTC.

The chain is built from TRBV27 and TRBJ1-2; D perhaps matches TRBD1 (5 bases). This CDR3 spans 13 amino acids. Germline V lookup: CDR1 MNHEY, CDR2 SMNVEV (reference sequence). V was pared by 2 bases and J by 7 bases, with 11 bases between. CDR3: CASSLIGEGGYTF. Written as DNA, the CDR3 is TGTGCCAGCAGTTTAATAGGGGAGGGTGGCTACACCTTC.

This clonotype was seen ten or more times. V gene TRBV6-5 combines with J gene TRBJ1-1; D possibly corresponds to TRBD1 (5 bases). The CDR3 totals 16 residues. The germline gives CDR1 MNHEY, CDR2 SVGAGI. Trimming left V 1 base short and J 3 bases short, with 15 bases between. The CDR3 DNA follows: TGTGCCAGCAGTTACTTCTCTCCGGGACTTCACACTGAAGCTTTCTTT. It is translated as CASSYFSPGLHTEAFF.

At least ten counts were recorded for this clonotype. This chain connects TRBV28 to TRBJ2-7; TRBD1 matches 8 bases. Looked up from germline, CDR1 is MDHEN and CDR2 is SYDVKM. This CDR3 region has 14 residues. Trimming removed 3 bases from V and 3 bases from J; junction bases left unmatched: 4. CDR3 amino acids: CASSFPTGGYEQYF. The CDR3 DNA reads TGTGCCAGCAGTTTCCCAACAGGGGGCTACGAGCAGTACTTC.

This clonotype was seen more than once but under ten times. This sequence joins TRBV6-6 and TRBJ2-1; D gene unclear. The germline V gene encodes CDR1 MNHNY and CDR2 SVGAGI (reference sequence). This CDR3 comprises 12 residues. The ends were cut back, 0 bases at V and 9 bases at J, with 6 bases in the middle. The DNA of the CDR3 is TGTGCCAGCAGTTACTCGATCGGTGAGCAGTTCTTC. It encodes CASSYSIGEQFF.